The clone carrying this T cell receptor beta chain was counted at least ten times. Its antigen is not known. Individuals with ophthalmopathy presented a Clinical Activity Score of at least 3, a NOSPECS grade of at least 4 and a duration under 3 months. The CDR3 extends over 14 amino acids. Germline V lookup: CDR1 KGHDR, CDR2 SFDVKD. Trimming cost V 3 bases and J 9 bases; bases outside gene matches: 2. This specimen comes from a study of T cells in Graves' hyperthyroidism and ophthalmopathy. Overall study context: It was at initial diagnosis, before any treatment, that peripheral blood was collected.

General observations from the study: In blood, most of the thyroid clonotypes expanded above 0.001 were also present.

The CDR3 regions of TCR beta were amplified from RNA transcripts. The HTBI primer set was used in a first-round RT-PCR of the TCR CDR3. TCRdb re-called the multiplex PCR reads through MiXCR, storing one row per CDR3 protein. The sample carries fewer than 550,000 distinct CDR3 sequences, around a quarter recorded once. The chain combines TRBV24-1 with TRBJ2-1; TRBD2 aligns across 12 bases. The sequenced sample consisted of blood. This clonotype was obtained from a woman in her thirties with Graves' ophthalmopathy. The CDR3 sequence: CATSDPSGGAEQFF. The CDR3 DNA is TGTGCCACCAGTGATCCTAGCGGGGGGGCTGAGCAGTTCTTC.